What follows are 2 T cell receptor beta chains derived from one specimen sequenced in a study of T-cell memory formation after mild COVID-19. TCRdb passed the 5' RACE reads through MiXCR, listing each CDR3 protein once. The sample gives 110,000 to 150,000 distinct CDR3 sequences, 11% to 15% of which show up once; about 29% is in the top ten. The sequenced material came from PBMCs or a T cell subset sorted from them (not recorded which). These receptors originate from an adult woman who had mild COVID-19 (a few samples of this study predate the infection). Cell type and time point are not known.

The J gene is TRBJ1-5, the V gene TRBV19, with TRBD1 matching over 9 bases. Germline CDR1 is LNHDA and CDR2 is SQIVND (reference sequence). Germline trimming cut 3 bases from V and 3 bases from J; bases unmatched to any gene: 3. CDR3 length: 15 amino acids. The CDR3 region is CASSMTGGVNQPQHF. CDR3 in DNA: TGTGCCAGTAGTATGACAGGGGGGGTCAATCAGCCCCAGCATTTT.

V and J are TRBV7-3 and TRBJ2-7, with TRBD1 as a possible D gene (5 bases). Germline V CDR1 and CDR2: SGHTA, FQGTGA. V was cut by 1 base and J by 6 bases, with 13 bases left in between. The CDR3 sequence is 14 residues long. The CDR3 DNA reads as TGTGCCAGCAGCTTAATCCCCCGACAGAGCGAGCAGTACTTC. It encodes CASSLIPRQSEQYF.